What follows are 9 T cell receptor beta chains derived from one specimen sequenced in a study of vaccination effects on CD4 cells after COVID-19. Before sequencing, viral peptide pools were used by the ViraFEST assay to expand antigen-specific CD4+ T cells. CD4+ T cells were isolated after 10 days of culture. The healthy vaccine recipients, who had no prior SARS-CoV-2 infection, showed negative nucleocapsid antibodies. Profiling relied on immunoSEQ multiplex PCR, and the TCRdb table lists in-frame clones only, not all of them. The sample shows about 63,000 clones, around 75% of them seen only once. These receptors lack a known antigen. Material: CD4+ T cells from PBMCs cultured with HCoV-OC43 spike peptides, obtained before COVID-19 vaccination. Subset given: HCoV-OC43 spike overlapping peptide pool stimulation. These receptors all come from a human donor who received a COVID-19 vaccine.

V and J are TRBV6-5 and TRBJ2-5, with 12 bases fitting TRBD2. The germline V gene encodes CDR1 MNHEY and CDR2 SVGAGI. The junction had 4 bases not matched to a gene; V was cut back by 7 bases and J by 4 bases. CDR3 size: 14 residues. In nucleotides, the CDR3 is TGTGCCAGCATCGGACTAGCGGGGCCAGAGACCCAGTACTTC. This gives the protein CASIGLAGPETQYF.

The chain uses TRBV4-3 and TRBJ2-1, with D possibly matching TRBD1 (5 bases). Trimming shortened V by 4 bases and J by 3 bases, and 10 bases separated the two germline ends. Germline V gene sequence: CDR1 LGHNA, CDR2 YSLEER. The length of the CDR3 is 14 residues. The CDR3 DNA reads as TGCGCCAGCAGCCCGCAAGACAGCTACAATGAGCAGTTCTTC. Translating it yields CASSPQDSYNEQFF.

V and J are TRBV5-1 and TRBJ1-1; 7 bases line up with TRBD1. This CDR3 comprises 15 residues. Germline assignment: CDR1 SGHRS and CDR2 YFSETQ. V gave up 7 bases and J gave up 0 bases; unmatched junction bases: 9. This chain's CDR3 is CASAKVGGLNTEAFF. In nucleotides, the CDR3 is TGCGCCAGCGCGAAGGTAGGGGGCTTGAACACTGAAGCTTTCTTT.

This chain uses TRBV3-1 (or the pseudogene TRBV3-2) with TRBJ2-2; D not resolved. V was pared by 2 bases and J by 7 bases, with 11 bases between. This CDR3 region has 14 residues. From germline, CDR1 is LGHDT and CDR2 YNNKEL (reference sequence). The CDR3 region is CASSQWSPGGELFF. CDR3 sequence (DNA): TGTGCCAGCAGCCAATGGAGTCCTGGCGGGGAGCTGTTTTTT.

The rearrangement uses TRBV6-5 and TRBJ1-1; a possible D gene is TRBD1 (6 bases). V gave up 4 bases and J gave up 7 bases, with 13 bases separating them. Germline-derived CDR1 and CDR2 are MNHEY and SVGAGI. This CDR3 comprises 13 residues. The CDR3 nucleotides read TGTGCCAGCAGTTTTCAGGGGTTGAGTGAAGCTTTCTTT. Its protein product is CASSFQGLSEAFF.

This clone appeared a few times. The chain's CDR3 is CASSSGQGNTIYF. The DNA of the CDR3 is TGTGCCAGCAGTTCCGGACAGGGAAACACCATATATTTT. The chain carries TRBV28 and TRBJ1-3, with D maybe TRBD1 (6 bases). The CDR3 consists of 13 residues. V lost 4 bases to trimming and J lost 4 bases, with 8 bases between them. Germline loops: CDR1 MDHEN, CDR2 SYDVKM.

The V call is TRBV5-6, the J call TRBJ2-3; D is possibly TRBD1 (5 bases). Trimming left V 7 bases short and J 3 bases short, with 12 bases between. Germline-derived CDR1 and CDR2 are SGHDT and YYEEEE. The CDR3 is 13 amino acids. CDR3 nucleotide sequence: TGTGCCAGCGCCTACAGGCTGACAGATACGCAGTATTTT. Protein: CASAYRLTDTQYF.

This clone is a singleton in its sample. The V and J genes are TRBV15 and TRBJ2-5; perhaps TRBD2 as D (5 bases). The CDR3 runs 14 residues. Germline lookup yields CDR1 LNHNV and CDR2 YYDKDF (reference sequence). V shed 2 bases and J shed 5 bases, with 12 bases lying between them. CDR3 sequence reads: CATSRRTSSETQYF. CDR3 nucleotides: TGTGCCACCAGCAGAAGGACTTCTTCCGAGACCCAGTACTTC.

This clone has just a few counts. The gene calls are TRBV13 and TRBJ1-1; D might be TRBD1 (5 bases). Germline CDR1 and CDR2: PRHDT and FYEKMQ (reference sequence). This CDR3 is built from 13 residues. V lost 3 bases and J 9 bases, leaving 14 bases between the germline ends. CDR3 nucleotides: TGTGCCAGCAGCTTGGGGAGGTGGGGACAAGCTTTCTTT. It encodes CASSLGRWGQAFF.